Described below is a single T cell receptor beta chain sequence and its context. The record originates from a study of blood T cell repertoires in COVID-19. Background on the study: Researchers got acute and convalescent COVID-19 samples from the United States, Italy and Spain. Sources were T cells, B-cell-depleted T cells, or PBMCs; the material itself was cDNA or gDNA.

Original analysis: Quantification of nucleated cells was approximated via reference gene primer amplification. Libraries were prepared by immunoSEQ multiplex PCR; TCRdb keeps only in-frame clonotypes and omits some of them. V and J calls and clone size are given by that table; D and trimming were obtained from the DNA. The table has about 140,000 clones, 75% to 90% seen once. V lost 0 bases and J 6 bases, leaving 11 bases between the germline ends. Germline values: CDR1 MGHRA, CDR2 YSYEKL. CDR3 length: 14 residues. The sequence was collected from a woman between 45 and 60 years old with acute or convalescent COVID-19. The specimen sequenced was peripheral blood. This chain links TRBV4-1 with TRBJ1-1, with unresolved D. The DNA of the CDR3 is TGCGCCAGCAGCCAAGACAAGCTAGCAGCTGAAGCTTTCTTT. This gives the protein CASSQDKLAAEAFF.